The entry below gives a single T cell receptor (beta chain) sequence along with its context. Its specific antigen is unknown. At one of its ends the junction is not consistent with the germline gene, which may arise from a read error. Library preparation employed 5' RACE. The sequencer was an Illumina HiSeq 2500. A second PCR of 7 to 11 cycles was performed with a sample-barcoded 5' primer and a J-beta primer mix. A template-switch 5' adaptor carrying 12 random nucleotides introduced a unique molecular identifier onto each TCR beta cDNA molecule. At least 3 million CDR3-containing paired-end reads were obtained from each sample. First-strand cDNA was synthesized from all RNA with the Mint cDNA synthesis kit, primed by a TRBC-specific oligonucleotide. Following uracil-DNA glycosylase treatment, a first 18-cycle PCR with universal primers M1SS and BC2_uni_R was performed on all cDNA. Turning to the authors' computational methods: Normalization of each sample was performed by random selection of 1 million high-quality reads, each carrying a distinct molecular identifier. Instead of being binned into consensus sequences, reads with shared molecular identifiers were discarded. CDR3 identification, clonotype clustering and error correction used MiTCR with a Q25 quality threshold and the strictest error-elimination algorithm. Lower-bound total TCR beta diversity was estimated with a nonparametric unseen species model using Euler transformation. The public reads were reanalyzed by TCRdb: fastp trimming at Q25, MiXCR alignment, in-frame beta chains only. CDR3 protein sequences are deduplicated, and each keeps its most common genes and DNA. The V and J calls and clone size are TCRdb's, not the authors'. The sample table contains about 1,800,000 distinct CDR3 sequences; only one count was recorded for 28% of them. Of the sample, over 7% is held by the ten largest clones.

Donors were around 37 systemically healthy Caucasian individuals from Russia aged about 6 to 100 years. Ten milliliters of peripheral blood were drawn from each donor into EDTA-treated Vacutainer tubes. PBMCs were isolated by Ficoll-Paque density-gradient centrifugation, with at least 6 million obtained per sample. Trizol reagent was used to extract total RNA from PBMCs, with at least 5.5 micrograms per sample. The percentages of naive CD45RAhigh/CD27high T cells were determined by flow cytometry on a PBMC aliquot from every donor. CDR1 is given as SGHTA and CDR2 as FQGNSA, both from the germline V gene. Inclusive of the bounding cysteine and phenylalanine, the CDR3 is 15 residues long. Only the CDR3 portion is preserved as DNA: 45 bases, with reading frame beginning at the first base. This sample was taken from a study of blood T cells in healthy people across ages (dated by TCRdb to between 2015 and 2017). With regard to the full study: Template switching captured roughly one uniquely barcoded TCR beta cDNA molecule per two T cells in model experiments. The study analyzed two additional independent replicas of 1 million unique cDNA reads from the same blood draw for two donors, one aged 18 to 30 and one aged 80 or older. To avoid experimental bias, donors of different ages were spread randomly across the sequencing lanes. Age-related changes in TCR beta repertoire diversity were measured in the study by deep sequencing normalized with unique cDNA molecular identifiers. Donors were grouped into four age groups: young (average approximately 15 years), middle-aged (roughly 38), aged (about 59) and long-lived (over 80). What the research found in general, with its limitations: Total diversity estimates from one million sequenced T cells were considered lower bounds and underestimates. Bulk unsorted PBMC profiling prevented conclusive comparison of naive and antigen-experienced compartments. The long-lived group showed more naive CD4+ T cells, fewer expanded clones and increased TCR diversity than the aged group, suggesting age selection. The CMV infection status of donors was not known, potentially confounding age-related changes in expanded clonotypes. There was a strong correlation between observed TCR beta diversity and the percentage of naive T cells measured by flow cytometry. Observed TCR beta diversity per million T cells fell roughly linearly with age, and a significant reduction was already apparent by age around 36.

The chain was built from TRBV7-2 and TRBJ1-4, with TRBD1 perhaps the D gene, on 6 matching bases. The sequenced sample consisted of blood. The source of this sequence is a woman aged 25 to 39 in good health. The nucleotides are TGTGCCAGCAGCTTAGCAGGGGGTCCTAATGAAAAACGGTTTTTT. This translates into CASSLAGGPNEKRFF.